These 27 T cell receptor beta chains share one sample of origin, sequenced in a study of blood T cell repertoires in COVID-19. Sequencing used immunoSEQ multiplex PCR; TCRdb keeps in-frame clones, though not all of them. Among 190,000 or so clones listed, about 77% were seen once. The sequencing sample was made of peripheral blood. The receptors shown here come from a woman aged 80 or over with active or convalescent COVID-19.

This rearrangement joins TRBV28 to TRBJ1-5; no clear D. CDR1 MDHEN and CDR2 SYDVKM come from the germline V gene. Trimming took 9 bases from V and 3 from J, leaving 21 bases between them. This CDR3 region has 16 residues. The CDR3 nucleotides read TGTGCCAGTCAACTCCCGGGGAGTGGGCACAATCAGCCCCAGCATTTT. This sequence encodes CASQLPGSGHNQPQHF. Filled out from reference TRBV28 and TRBJ1-5, the complete variable domain reads DVKVTQSSRYLVKRTGEKVFLECVQDMDHENMFWYRQDPGLGLRLIYFSYDVKMKEKGDIPEGYSVSREKKERFSLILESASTNQTSMYLCASQLPGSGHNQPQHFGDGTRLSIL.

This chain uses TRBV6-2 or TRBV6-3 with TRBJ1-2, with TRBD1 as a possible D gene (6 bases). The CDR3 sequence is 17 residues long. V lost 6 bases and J 4 bases, leaving 24 bases between the germline ends. CDR1 and CDR2 from the germline V gene are MNHEY and SVGEGT. CDR3 amino acids: CASSSTQTGIRSYGYTF. DNA of the CDR3: TGTGCCAGCAGCTCAACCCAAACAGGGATCCGAAGCTATGGCTACACCTTC.

The J gene is TRBJ1-4, the V gene TRBV15; no clear D. CDR3 length equals 14 residues. Germline assignment: CDR1 LNHNV and CDR2 YYDKDF (reference sequence). The V end was cut by 0 bases, the J end by 8 bases, with 10 bases between. CDR3 bases: TGTGCCACCAGCAGAGATAAGGGAGGCGAAAAACTGTTTTTT. Protein: CATSRDKGGEKLFF.

This clone was found once. CDR3 in amino acids: CAHGGSWQPQHF. CDR3 DNA sequence: TGTGCTCATGGGGGCTCGTGGCAGCCCCAGCATTTT. The chain uses TRBV28 and TRBJ1-5, with D tentatively TRBD1 (6 bases). The CDR3 consists of 12 residues. Germline CDR1 is MDHEN and CDR2 is SYDVKM.

This clone has only one observation. Distinct nucleotide sequences in the sample also encode this CDR3. The chain is built from TRBV5-1 and TRBJ1-1; D gene uncertain. Germline CDR1 reads SGHRS; CDR2 reads YFSETQ. This CDR3 contains 13 residues. V lost 0 bases to trimming and J lost 0 bases, with 3 bases between them. The CDR3 spells CASSLAVNTEAFF. CDR3 bases: TGCGCCAGCAGCTTGGCTGTGAACACTGAAGCTTTCTTT.

This rearrangement joins TRBV6-2 or TRBV6-3 to TRBJ2-7, with 10 bases identical to TRBD1. The CDR3 is 16 amino acids. Germline lookup yields CDR1 MNHEY and CDR2 SVGEGT. Trimming removed 4 bases from V and 7 bases from J; junction bases left unmatched: 13. CDR3 coding DNA: TGTGCCAGCAGTTTCACCCTGGGACAGGGGCTACAGGAGCAGTACTTC. The encoded protein is CASSFTLGQGLQEQYF.

V usage is TRBV7-3 and J usage is TRBJ2-3, with 9 bases identical to TRBD2. The CDR3 consists of 14 residues. Looked up from germline, CDR1 is SGHTA and CDR2 is FQGTGA. V dropped 4 bases and J dropped 7; count of bases not matched to a gene: 6. CDR3 loop: CASSSGSGGYTQYF. The CDR3 region has the DNA TGTGCCAGCAGCTCGGGTAGCGGGGGATATACGCAGTATTTT.

The rearrangement uses TRBV25-1 and TRBJ1-1; 7 bases match TRBD1. Trimming removed 4 bases from V and 3 bases from J; junction bases left unmatched: 8. CDR3 length: 15 residues. The germline V gene has CDR1 MGHDK and CDR2 SYGVNS. In DNA form, the CDR3 reads TGTGCCAGCAGTGCAGACAGGGTAGGCTACACTGAAGCTTTCTTT. Its translation is CASSADRVGYTEAFF.

The V call is TRBV5-6, the J call TRBJ2-5; no definite D call. Germline lookup yields CDR1 SGHDT and CDR2 YYEEEE. Trimming shortened V by 0 bases and J by 3 bases, and 9 bases separated the two germline ends. This CDR3 has 14 residues. This CDR3 is CASSLGVRKETQYF. The CDR3 DNA follows: TGTGCCAGCAGCTTGGGGGTCAGGAAAGAGACCCAGTACTTC.

The chain has TRBV28 and TRBJ1-1, with D hard to call. Per germline, CDR1 MDHEN and CDR2 SYDVKM. V lost 5 bases and J lost 1, with 17 bases in between. The CDR3 length is 16 residues. The DNA for the CDR3 is TGTGCCAGCAGTCCCCCGACTTGGCCTAAGAACACTGAAGCTTTCTTT. It encodes CASSPPTWPKNTEAFF.

This clone has a handful of counts. The chain links TRBV5-4 to TRBJ1-2; the match to TRBD1 covers 9 bases. The length of the CDR3 is 16 residues. Trimming at V came to 4 bases and at J to 4 bases, leaving 11 bases not matched to a gene. The germline gives CDR1 SGHNT, CDR2 YYREEE (reference sequence). The CDR3 nucleotides are TGTGCCAGCAGCCTGGGACAGGGTCCCTCCTCCTATGGCTACACCTTC. Translating it yields CASSLGQGPSSYGYTF.

The CDR3 here is CSVEGRAGTGELFF. Written as DNA, the CDR3 is TGCAGCGTTGAAGGGAGGGCAGGCACCGGGGAGCTGTTTTTT. The chain carries TRBV29-1 and TRBJ2-2; possible D gene TRBD2, 6 bases. CDR3 length equals 14 residues. The V end was cut by 1 base, the J end by 4 bases, with 10 bases between. The germline V gene has CDR1 SQVTM and CDR2 ANQGSEA.

This rearrangement joins TRBV5-1 to TRBJ1-1; 9 positions agree with TRBD1. The CDR3 is 16 amino acids. With 4 bases clipped from V and 3 bases from J, the junction kept 10 bases outside the gene matches. CDR1 and CDR2 from the germline V gene are SGHRS and YFSETQ. The CDR3 bases are TGCGCCAGCAGCCCGGCCGGGACAGGGTCTTACACTGAAGCTTTCTTT. Translation gives CASSPAGTGSYTEAFF. The full variable domain, in which reference TRBV5-1 and TRBJ1-1 provide the parts outside the CDR3, is KAGVTQTPRYLIKTRGQQVTLSCSPISGHRSVSWYQQTPGQGLQFLFEYFSETQRNKGNFPGRFSGRQFSNSRSEMNVSTLELGDSALYLCASSPAGTGSYTEAFFGQGTRLTVV.

The J gene is TRBJ1-2, the V gene TRBV29-1; D might be TRBD1 (6 bases). Germline V gives CDR1 SQVTM, CDR2 ANQGSEA. Trimming left V 8 bases short and J 3 bases short, with 16 bases between. The CDR3 is 13 amino acids. The DNA of the CDR3 is TGCAGCTCAAAAGGGGGGGATGACTATGGCTACACCTTC. This sequence encodes CSSKGGDDYGYTF.

The J gene is TRBJ1-1, the V gene TRBV19; perhaps TRBD1 as D (6 bases). V lost 2 bases and J 5 bases, leaving 9 bases between the germline ends. The CDR3 totals 13 residues. Germline V gives CDR1 LNHDA, CDR2 SQIVND (reference sequence). The CDR3, as DNA: TGTGCCAGTAGTATAACAGGGTATACTGAAGCTTTCTTT. It yields the protein CASSITGYTEAFF.

This chain uses TRBV28 with TRBJ1-5; no firm D call. V was pared by 5 bases and J by 3 bases, with 20 bases between. The CDR3 contains 17 residues. Per the germline V gene, CDR1 is MDHEN and CDR2 is SYDVKM. The CDR3 region is CASSPKVLGESNQPQHF. In DNA, the CDR3 is TGTGCCAGCAGTCCCAAAGTGTTGGGAGAATCCAATCAGCCCCAGCATTTT.

The chain combines TRBV2 with TRBJ2-3, with D perhaps matching TRBD2 (6 bases). V lost 3 bases and J 0 bases, leaving 13 bases between the germline ends. This CDR3 has 16 residues. CDR1 SNHLY and CDR2 FYNNEI come from the germline V gene. Here the CDR3 reads CASSEYSGESTDTQYF. As DNA, the CDR3 is TGTGCCAGCAGTGAGTATTCGGGAGAAAGCACAGATACGCAGTATTTT.

A single count supports this clone. V gene TRBV27 combines with J gene TRBJ2-1, with 7 positions matching TRBD1. Germline values: CDR1 MNHEY, CDR2 SMNVEV (reference sequence). This CDR3 contains 15 residues. Unmatched junction bases numbered 7, after V lost 5 bases and J lost 3 bases. CDR3 residues: CASSHEGTVYNEQFF. The DNA of the CDR3 is TGTGCCAGCAGTCATGAAGGGACAGTCTACAATGAGCAGTTCTTC.

The table lists this clone with a count of one. The CDR3 nucleotides read TGCGCCAGCAGCTTGGGGGGCGGAGACCTTAATGAAAAACTGTTTTTT. Protein: CASSLGGGDLNEKLFF. The chain links TRBV5-1 to TRBJ1-4; weak D call: TRBD1 (5 bases). The CDR3 contains 16 residues. Germline values: CDR1 SGHRS, CDR2 YFSETQ. Between the trimmed V and J ends, which lost 0 bases and 4 bases, there was a span of 13 bases.

CDR3 sequence (DNA): TGCGCCAGCAGCCCCGGACTAGCCTGGCGGGGAGATACGCAGTATTTT. This sequence encodes CASSPGLAWRGDTQYF. The rearrangement joins TRBV5-1 to TRBJ2-3, with 8 positions matching TRBD2. The CDR3 is made up of 16 amino acids. With V trimmed by 4 bases and J by 5 bases, 12 bases remained unmatched. Per the germline V gene, CDR1 is SGHRS and CDR2 is YFSETQ.

The chain employs TRBV5-1 and TRBJ2-3; no reliable D call. This CDR3 is 12 amino acids long. Germline assignment: CDR1 SGHRS and CDR2 YFSETQ. V gave up 4 bases and J gave up 0 bases, with 3 bases separating them. Here the CDR3 DNA reads TGCGCCAGCAGCCATAGCACAGATACGCAGTATTTT. This gives the protein CASSHSTDTQYF. Combining the CDR3 with reference TRBV5-1 and TRBJ2-3 gives the whole variable domain KAGVTQTPRYLIKTRGQQVTLSCSPISGHRSVSWYQQTPGQGLQFLFEYFSETQRNKGNFPGRFSGRQFSNSRSEMNVSTLELGDSALYLCASSHSTDTQYFGPGTRLTVL.

The CDR3 DNA sequence: TGTGCCAGCAGTGTGGGACAGGCCGGTAGCTACACCTTC. The encoded protein is CASSVGQAGSYTF. J is TRBJ1-2 and V is TRBV28; 8 nucleotides agree with TRBD1. V was clipped by 5 bases and J by 9 bases; unmatched bases: 8. The CDR3 consists of 13 residues. Germline V gene lookup returns CDR1 MDHEN and CDR2 SYDVKM.

The chain combines TRBV6-2 or TRBV6-3 with TRBJ1-2; a weak D match, TRBD1 (5 bases). From germline, CDR1 is MNHEY and CDR2 SVGEGT. The length of the CDR3 is 15 residues. Trimming took off 4 bases at V and 3 bases at J, with 15 bases between the two ends. The CDR3 DNA is TGTGCCAGCAGTTCATACACCGGGGGATACTATGGCTACACCTTC. This translates into CASSSYTGGYYGYTF.

The rearrangement links TRBV5-1 to TRBJ2-1, with D perhaps TRBD2 (5 bases). Germline CDR1 is SGHRS and CDR2 is YFSETQ. CDR3 length equals 12 residues. Deletions cut 4 bases from V and 6 bases from J, with 8 bases between. The CDR3 DNA follows: TGCGCCAGCAGCAAGGACTTCAATGAGCAGTTCTTC. Its translation: CASSKDFNEQFF.

The chain links TRBV4-2 to TRBJ2-7, with TRBD2 matching 10 bases. Germline V gene sequence: CDR1 LGHNA, CDR2 YNFKEQ. The J segment lost 4 bases and the V segment lost 2 bases, leaving 5 bases of the junction unmatched. This CDR3 is 15 amino acids long. CDR3 sequence reads: CASSQSTSGAYEQYF. The DNA of the CDR3 is TGTGCCAGCAGCCAATCTACTAGCGGGGCATACGAGCAGTACTTC.

V gene TRBV19 combines with J gene TRBJ1-1, with D uncertain. The V gene's germline CDR1 is LNHDA and CDR2 SQIVND (reference sequence). The V and J ends lost 6 bases and 0 bases respectively, with 8 bases between them. The CDR3 is 13 amino acids. CDR3 region: CASSLVLNTEAFF. CDR3 sequence (DNA): TGTGCCAGTAGCCTAGTCCTGAACACTGAAGCTTTCTTT.

This clone was observed a single time. The chain joins TRBV5-1 to TRBJ2-2, with 10 bases that match TRBD2. CDR3 size: 15 residues. CDR1 and CDR2 from the germline V gene are SGHRS and YFSETQ. J lost 5 bases, V lost 4 bases, and 5 bases had no gene match. The DNA for the CDR3 is TGCGCCAGCAGCCAAACTAGCGGGGAGACCGGGGAGCTGTTTTTT. Its translation: CASSQTSGETGELFF.